This TCR beta chain was documented in a study of T cell responses to AZD1222 COVID-19 vaccine. Study at large: Investigators merged groups given second doses at roughly 4 or roughly 12 weeks.

The CDR3 runs to 13 residues. V was shortened by 0 bases and J by 8 bases, with 11 bases between the two germline ends. Germline CDR1 and CDR2: LNHNV and YYDKDF (reference sequence). Findings and caveats of the study: Spike-specific TCR breadth and depth were elevated following two AZD1222 doses.

Comments on this clone: Its antigen is undetermined.

Repertoires were generated with immunoSEQ multiplex PCR, while TCRdb's copy carries only in-frame clones and drops some. The sample has about 120,000 clones, 85% to 90% seen once; the top ten hold 10% to 15%. This receptor was obtained from an adult in good health. The sequencing here drew on peripheral blood, taken on day 0 of AZD1222 vaccination. The J gene is TRBJ2-7, the V gene TRBV15, with D perhaps TRBD1 (6 bases). The CDR3 sequence: CATSRDSRGKQYF. The CDR3 DNA follows: TGTGCCACCAGCAGAGATAGCAGGGGTAAGCAGTACTTC.